What follows are 14 T cell receptor beta chains derived from one specimen sequenced in a study of control samples from healthy donors and cancer patients. Clones were sequenced by immunoSEQ multiplex PCR, and TCRdb holds only the in-frame ones, with some missing. This sample has roughly 81,000 clones, with 84% found just once. The specimen sequenced was PBMCs. These receptors all stem from a man between 60 and 75 years old with head and neck cancer.

The CDR3 DNA follows: TGTGCCAGCAGCTTTAGCAGCGAGTGGAGGCGGTACAATGAGCAGTTCTTC. This translates into CASSFSSEWRRYNEQFF. V is TRBV7-8 and J is TRBJ2-1, with D perhaps TRBD2 (5 bases). Germline CDR1 reads SGHVS; CDR2 reads FQNEAQ. The CDR3 sequence is 17 residues long. Trimming took off 3 bases at V and 4 bases at J, with 19 bases between the two ends. Full variable domain (rest looked up from reference TRBV7-8 and TRBJ2-1): GAGVSQSPRYKVAKRGQDVALRCDPISGHVSLFWYQQALGQGPEFLTYFQNEAQLDKSGLPSDRFFAERPEGSVSTLKIQRTQQEDSAVYLCASSFSSEWRRYNEQFFGPGTRLTVL.

The J gene is TRBJ2-1, the V gene TRBV5-1; D possibly corresponds to TRBD2 (5 bases). The CDR3 sequence is 14 residues long. Trimming took 4 bases from V and 6 from J, leaving 14 bases between them. CDR1 is SGHRS, CDR2 YFSETQ, per germline. CDR3 region: CASSDTPEGNEQFF. DNA of the CDR3: TGCGCCAGCAGCGATACCCCTGAGGGCAATGAGCAGTTCTTC.

This chain joins TRBV6-5 and TRBJ1-2; D ambiguous. From germline, CDR1 is MNHEY and CDR2 SVGAGI. The CDR3 runs to 15 residues. The V gene lost 6 bases and the J gene lost 0 bases, with 14 bases spanning the gap. The CDR3 nucleotides are TGTGCCAGCAGGCCCGTAAGCCCCTCTAACTATGGCTACACCTTC. Amino acid sequence: CASRPVSPSNYGYTF.

This clone was detected a few times. V is TRBV27 and J is TRBJ2-1; TRBD1 matches at 8 bases. CDR1 and CDR2 from the germline V gene are MNHEY and SMNVEV (reference sequence). The CDR3 has 15 residues. The V and J ends lost 8 bases and 5 bases, in that order; junction bases with no gene match: 11. CDR3 in amino acids: CASHSWGQENNEQFF. CDR3 DNA: TGTGCCAGCCATTCGTGGGGACAGGAAAACAATGAGCAGTTCTTC.

The chain uses TRBV6-5 and TRBJ2-7; D perhaps matches TRBD1 (5 bases). Between the trimmed V and J ends, which lost 5 bases and 9 bases, there was a span of 20 bases. The CDR3 has 14 amino acids. Per the germline V gene, CDR1 is MNHEY and CDR2 is SVGAGI. For the CDR3, the DNA is TGTGCCAGCAGTCCCGGGCAGGGTTTGGGTACGCAGTACTTC. As protein: CASSPGQGLGTQYF.

The chain combines TRBV9 with TRBJ2-1; 7 positions match TRBD2. Germline trimming cut 1 base from V and 9 bases from J; bases unmatched to any gene: 10. CDR1 is SGDLS and CDR2 is YYNGEE in the germline V gene. The CDR3 contains 15 residues. The CDR3: CASSVTAGEGPEQFF. The CDR3 region has the DNA TGTGCCAGCAGCGTAACGGCGGGAGAAGGGCCTGAGCAGTTCTTC.

This clone was detected only a few times. The chain has TRBV5-1 and TRBJ1-5; a weak D match, TRBD1 (6 bases). CDR3 length: 15 amino acids. V was pared by 5 bases and J by 5 bases, with 17 bases between. CDR1 SGHRS and CDR2 YFSETQ come from the germline V gene. The CDR3 bases are TGCGCCAGCAGACAAAATCCAGGGGCTGATCAGCCCCAGCATTTT. This translates into CASRQNPGADQPQHF.

This clone is a singleton in its sample. The genes are TRBV14 and TRBJ2-2; D may be TRBD1 or TRBD2 (5 bases each). The V gene lost 4 bases and the J gene lost 6 bases, with 18 bases spanning the gap. The CDR3 consists of 16 residues. Germline lookup yields CDR1 SGHDN and CDR2 FVKESK. The CDR3 sequence: CASSLSPGRGAGELFF. Written as DNA, the CDR3 is TGTGCCAGCAGCCTGTCCCCGGGACGAGGAGCCGGGGAGCTGTTTTTT.

The J gene is TRBJ2-7, the V gene TRBV7-9; D might be TRBD1 (7 bases). Between the trimmed V and J ends, which lost 4 bases and 6 bases, there was a span of 13 bases. Germline lookup yields CDR1 SEHNR and CDR2 FQNEAQ (reference sequence). This CDR3 is built from 13 residues. CDR3 nucleotide sequence: TGTGCCAGCAGCTCGACAGGGAGGCGCGAGCAGTACTTC. It is translated as CASSSTGRREQYF.

The chain is built from TRBV10-3 and TRBJ2-3; D remains ambiguous. V lost 10 bases and J lost 0, with 8 bases in between. The CDR3 runs 12 residues. Germline V gives CDR1 ENHRY, CDR2 SYGVKD. CDR3 amino acids: CATTSSTDTQYF. The CDR3 nucleotides are TGTGCCACCACGTCTAGCACAGATACGCAGTATTTT.

V is TRBV4-1 and J is TRBJ2-2; no firm D call. Germline assignment: CDR1 MGHRA and CDR2 YSYEKL. V was cut by 5 bases and J by 5 bases, with 6 bases left in between. There are 12 residues in the CDR3. The CDR3 sequence: CASSSRTGELFF. The DNA for the CDR3 is TGCGCCAGCAGCTCGAGAACCGGGGAGCTGTTTTTT.

This clone occurred once. The V and J genes are TRBV23-1 and TRBJ1-5, with D maybe TRBD1 (5 bases). TRBV23-1 is given ORF status, its function remaining uncertain. There are 15 residues in the CDR3. Trimming removed 6 bases at V and 1 base at J, with 13 bases between. CDR3 protein: CASSPGRDSNQPQHF. CDR3 coding DNA: TGCGCCAGCAGCCCGGGCAGGGACAGCAATCAGCCCCAGCATTTT.

The chain employs TRBV3-1 (or the pseudogene TRBV3-2) and TRBJ2-6; TRBD2 is a possible D gene (5 bases). From germline, CDR1 is LGHDT and CDR2 YNNKEL (reference sequence). The CDR3 spans 18 residues. V was trimmed by 3 bases and J by 0 bases, leaving 15 bases between them. DNA of the CDR3: TGTGCCAGCAGCCACCCGGGTAGCGAGGACTCTGGGGCCAACGTCCTGACTTTC. Translated, it gives CASSHPGSEDSGANVLTF.

This clone has only a few counts. V and J are TRBV19 and TRBJ1-5; 8 bases are a match to TRBD1. This CDR3 contains 16 residues. V shed 4 bases and J 6 bases; nucleotides not matched to a gene: 11. Germline V gene sequence: CDR1 LNHDA, CDR2 SQIVND (reference sequence). The CDR3 loop reads CASSTSGGAGIQPQHF. CDR3 bases: TGTGCCAGTAGTACCTCAGGGGGCGCTGGGATTCAGCCCCAGCATTTT.